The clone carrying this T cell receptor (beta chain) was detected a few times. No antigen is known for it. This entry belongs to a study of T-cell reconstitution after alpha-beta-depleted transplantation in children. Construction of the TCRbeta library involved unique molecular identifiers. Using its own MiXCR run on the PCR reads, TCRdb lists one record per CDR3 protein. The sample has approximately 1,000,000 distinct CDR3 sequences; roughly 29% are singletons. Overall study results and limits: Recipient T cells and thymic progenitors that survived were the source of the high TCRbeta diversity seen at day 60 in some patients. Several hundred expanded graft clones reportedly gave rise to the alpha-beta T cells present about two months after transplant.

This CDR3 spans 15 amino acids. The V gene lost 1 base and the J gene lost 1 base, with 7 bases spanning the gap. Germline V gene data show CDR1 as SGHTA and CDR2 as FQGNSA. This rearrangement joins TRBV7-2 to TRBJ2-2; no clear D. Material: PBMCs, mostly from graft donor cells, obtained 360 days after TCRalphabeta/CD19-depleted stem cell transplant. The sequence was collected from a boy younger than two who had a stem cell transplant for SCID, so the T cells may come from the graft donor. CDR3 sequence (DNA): TGTGCCAGCAGCTTAGTGTACGGGAACACCGGGGAGCTGTTTTTT. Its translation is CASSLVYGNTGELFF.